This record concerns one T cell receptor beta chain sequence. Profiled with immunoSEQ multiplex PCR; TCRdb holds only in-frame clones, not every one. Of some 980,000 clones in the sample, approximately 76% were seen once. The CDR3 runs 15 residues. Trimming pared 4 bases from V and 5 bases from J, leaving 15 bases between. From germline, CDR1 is SGHNT and CDR2 YYREEE (reference sequence). This record comes from a study of shared clonotypes between healthy human individuals. The TCR comes from a man aged 18 to 29 in good health. Material for sequencing was memory CD4+ T cells sorted from blood. As to subset: CD45RA-negative fraction. The V and J genes are TRBV5-4 and TRBJ2-2; weak D call: TRBD2 (6 bases). The CDR3 nucleotides read TGTGCCAGCAGCGTCCCACCGGGGGAGACCGGGGAGCTGTTTTTT. Encoded protein: CASSVPPGETGELFF. The whole variable domain, filled in from reference TRBV5-4 and TRBJ2-2, reads ETGVTQSPTHLIKTRGQQVTLRCSSQSGHNTVSWYQQALGQGPQFIFQYYREEENGRGNFPPRFSGLQFPNYSSELNVNALELDDSALYLCASSVPPGETGELFFGEGSRLTVL.